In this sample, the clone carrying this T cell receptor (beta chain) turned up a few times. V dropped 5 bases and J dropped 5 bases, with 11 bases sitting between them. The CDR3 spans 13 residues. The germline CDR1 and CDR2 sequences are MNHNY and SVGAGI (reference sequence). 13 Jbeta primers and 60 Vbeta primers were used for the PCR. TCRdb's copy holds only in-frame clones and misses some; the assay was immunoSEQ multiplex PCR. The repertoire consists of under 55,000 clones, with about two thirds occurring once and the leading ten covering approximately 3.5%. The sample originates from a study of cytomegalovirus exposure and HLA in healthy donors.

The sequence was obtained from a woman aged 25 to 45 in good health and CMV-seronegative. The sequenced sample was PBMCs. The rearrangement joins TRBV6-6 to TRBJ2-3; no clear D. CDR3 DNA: TGTGCCAGCAGTGCTCCGCCGGGAGATACGCAGTATTTT. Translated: CASSAPPGDTQYF.